The 28 T cell receptor beta chains in this list originate from one sample, sequenced in a study of response to subunit inactivated influenza vaccine. Each CDR3 protein is one row after TCRdb ran MiXCR on the RT-PCR reads. The sample lists 500,000 to 600,000 distinct CDR3 sequences, 10% to 15% seen once, with less than 15% in the top ten. The material sequenced was PBMCs from blood, taken roughly 47 days after vaccination. Receptors originate from a man aged 45-65 years who received an inactivated influenza vaccine.

This clonotype appeared many times. This chain joins TRBV4-3 and TRBJ1-1, with 7 positions matching TRBD1. The ends lost 1 base at V and 5 bases at J; junction bases unmatched: 7. This CDR3 is 15 amino acids long. The germline CDR1 and CDR2 sequences are LGHNA and YSLEER. DNA of the CDR3: TGCGCCAGCAGCCAAGGGGCAGGGGGATGGACTGAAGCTTTCTTT. This encodes CASSQGAGGWTEAFF.

The chain joins TRBV12-3 or TRBV12-4 to TRBJ2-1; TRBD1 matches 8 bases. CDR3 length: 17 residues. V dropped 5 bases and J dropped 2; count of bases not matched to a gene: 11. The CDR3 bases are TGTGCCAGCAGTACAGGCGGACAGGGCTTAACCTACAATGAGCAGTTCTTC. Its protein product is CASSTGGQGLTYNEQFF.

This clonotype was seen repeatedly, ten times or more. The chain joins TRBV5-1 to TRBJ2-3; D gene unclear. CDR1 and CDR2 from the germline V gene are SGHRS and YFSETQ. The CDR3 has 14 amino acids. Trimming removed 0 bases at V and 2 bases at J, with 7 bases between. The CDR3 DNA reads TGCGCCAGCAGCTTGGGAGGAAACACAGATACGCAGTATTTT. Its translation: CASSLGGNTDTQYF.

DNA of the CDR3: TGTGCCACCCGACCCGGACAGGGGGACACTGAAGCTTTCTTT. This sequence encodes CATRPGQGDTEAFF. V is TRBV7-9 and J is TRBJ1-1; TRBD1 matches at 10 bases. In germline, CDR1 is SEHNR, CDR2 FQNEAQ (reference sequence). CDR3 length equals 14 residues. J lost 3 bases, V lost 10 bases, and 8 bases had no gene match. The full variable domain, with the rest looked up from reference TRBV7-9 and TRBJ1-1, is DTGVSQNPRHKITKRGQNVTFRCDPISEHNRLYWYRQTLGQGPEFLTYFQNEAQLEKSRLLSDRFSAERPKGSFSTLEIQRTEQGDSAMYLCATRPGQGDTEAFFGQGTRLTVV.

The V gene is TRBV7-2, the J gene TRBJ2-2; D unclear. Germline V lookup: CDR1 SGHTA, CDR2 FQGNSA. Trimming shortened V by 3 bases and J by 3 bases, and 8 bases separated the two germline ends. The CDR3 runs 14 residues. The CDR3 DNA reads TGTGCCAGCAGCTTTAACCGGGACACCGGGGAGCTGTTTTTT. It is translated as CASSFNRDTGELFF.

The chain carries TRBV6-2 or TRBV6-3 and TRBJ2-1; no firm D call. Germline CDR1 reads MNHEY; CDR2 reads SVGEGT. Trimming took 2 bases from V and 0 from J, leaving 11 bases between them. CDR3 size: 16 residues. This CDR3 reads CASSYPGESSYNEQFF. CDR3 nucleotide sequence: TGTGCCAGCAGTTACCCTGGCGAGAGCTCCTACAATGAGCAGTTCTTC.

V usage is TRBV29-1 and J usage is TRBJ2-5; D call uncertain. V was pared by 1 base and J by 8 bases, with 17 bases between. Per the germline V gene, CDR1 is SQVTM and CDR2 is ANQGSEA. This CDR3 contains 14 residues. As DNA, the CDR3 is TGCAGCGTTGAAGGAATTTATATTCCGGTAACCCAGTACTTC. Amino acid sequence: CSVEGIYIPVTQYF.

This rearrangement joins TRBV5-1 to TRBJ2-7, with TRBD2 matching 10 bases. Per the germline V gene, CDR1 is SGHRS and CDR2 is YFSETQ. V was clipped by 0 bases and J by 3 bases; unmatched bases: 21. There are 21 residues in the CDR3. The CDR3 DNA follows: TGCGCCAGCAGCTTGGCTTCTTCGGCGCTAGCGGGAGTCCTACCGATCTACGAGCAGTACTTC. This encodes CASSLASSALAGVLPIYEQYF.

V usage is TRBV7-9 and J usage is TRBJ2-7; 9 nucleotides match TRBD1. The CDR3 contains 14 residues. Germline-derived CDR1 and CDR2 are SEHNR and FQNEAQ (reference sequence). V lost 4 bases, J lost 2 bases, and 3 bases stayed unmatched. CDR3 region: CASSWTGAPYEQYF. DNA of the CDR3: TGTGCCAGCAGCTGGACAGGGGCCCCCTACGAGCAGTACTTC.

This clonotype was counted between two and nine times. The chain links TRBV12-3 or TRBV12-4 to TRBJ1-1; D gene unclear. The CDR3 covers 12 residues. V was pared by 6 bases and J by 6 bases, with 11 bases between. The chain's CDR3 is CASSSSPAEAFF. The CDR3 nucleotides are TGTGCCAGCAGCTCCTCCCCCGCTGAAGCTTTCTTT.

This clonotype occurred a few times. This chain uses TRBV27 with TRBJ1-2, with TRBD1 matching 8 bases. J gave up 5 bases and V 5 bases, and 10 bases lay outside the gene matches. The CDR3 is 15 amino acids. The germline V gene has CDR1 MNHEY and CDR2 SMNVEV (reference sequence). The CDR3 region has the DNA TGTGCCAGCAGTACTCGGACAGGGATGAATTATGGCTACACCTTC. Translation gives CASSTRTGMNYGYTF.

This clonotype was detected ten times or more. This rearrangement joins TRBV6-6 to TRBJ2-5; D is unclear. V dropped 6 bases and J dropped 4 bases, with 9 bases sitting between them. The germline CDR1 and CDR2 sequences are MNHNY and SVGAGI (reference sequence). The CDR3 covers 12 residues. The CDR3 region has the DNA TGTGCCAGCAGCCCTACACGAGAGACCCAGTACTTC. Encoded protein: CASSPTRETQYF.

The CDR3 is CASSLPTGSSAKNIQYF. The CDR3 region has the DNA TGTGCCAGCAGCTTACCCACAGGGAGTTCAGCCAAAAACATTCAGTACTTC. V and J are TRBV7-9 and TRBJ2-4; tentative D call: TRBD1 (6 bases). Germline assignment: CDR1 SEHNR and CDR2 FQNEAQ (reference sequence). This CDR3 contains 17 residues. Trimming took 2 bases from V and 0 from J, leaving 14 bases between them.

This clonotype was found many times. The chain is built from TRBV7-2 and TRBJ2-3; 10 bases map to TRBD1. V was pared by 4 bases and J by 7 bases, with 5 bases of the junction left unmatched. Germline assignment: CDR1 SGHTA and CDR2 FQGNSA. The CDR3 spans 14 residues. The CDR3 bases are TGTGCCAGCAGCTACCGGGACAGGGGCCATACGCAGTATTTT. Protein product: CASSYRDRGHTQYF.

The CDR3 spells CASSATLRGTYEQYF. For the CDR3, the DNA is TGTGCCAGCAGCGCAACGTTGAGGGGGACCTACGAGCAGTACTTC. The rearrangement links TRBV7-6 to TRBJ2-7; D perhaps matches TRBD1 (6 bases). Germline CDR1 reads SGHVS; CDR2 reads FNYEAQ. The CDR3 runs to 15 residues. Trimming left V 5 bases short and J 2 bases short, with 16 bases between. Variable domain in full (rest from reference TRBV7-6 and TRBJ2-7): GAGVSQSPRYKVTKRGQDVALRCDPISGHVSLYWYRQALGQGPEFLTYFNYEAQQDKSGLPNDRFSAERPEGSISTLTIQRTEQRDSAMYRCASSATLRGTYEQYFGPGTRLTVT.

The chain has TRBV28 and TRBJ2-4, with TRBD1 matching 7 bases. Unmatched junction bases numbered 2, after V lost 2 bases and J lost 4 bases. The CDR3 spans 14 residues. Germline values: CDR1 MDHEN, CDR2 SYDVKM. In DNA, the CDR3 is TGTGCCAGCAGTTTAACAGGGGAGAAAAACATTCAGTACTTC. Translation: CASSLTGEKNIQYF.

This sequence joins TRBV11-2 and TRBJ2-2; the D gene is possibly TRBD2 (5 bases). From germline, CDR1 is SGHAT and CDR2 FQNNGV. Trimming removed 6 bases at V and 6 bases at J, with 29 bases between. The CDR3 loop spans 19 amino acids. Here the CDR3 DNA reads TGTGCCAGCAGACCCCATGGCGGGCCAGGCGGCCTAAAGGCCGGGGAGCTGTTTTTT. Its translation is CASRPHGGPGGLKAGELFF.

This clonotype was observed at least ten times. V is TRBV12-3 or TRBV12-4 and J is TRBJ2-3; 16 nucleotides agree with TRBD2. With V trimmed by 8 bases and J by 6 bases, 5 bases remained unmatched. The length of the CDR3 is 15 residues. DNA of the CDR3: TGTGCCAGCTGGGGACTAGCGGGGGGGGCGGATACGCAGTATTTT. Protein: CASWGLAGGADTQYF.

V gene TRBV10-3 combines with J gene TRBJ2-1, with D unclear. V was clipped by 3 bases and J by 4 bases, with 4 bases between them. Germline lookup yields CDR1 ENHRY and CDR2 SYGVKD. The CDR3 is made up of 12 amino acids. For the CDR3, the DNA is TGTGCCATCAGTGAAGGTTACAATGAGCAGTTCTTC. This encodes CAISEGYNEQFF.

V usage is TRBV20-1 and J usage is TRBJ2-4; no definite D call. Germline loops: CDR1 DFQATT, CDR2 SNEGSKA (reference sequence). The germline V and J ends were trimmed by 5 bases and 0 bases, with 2 bases remaining between them. The CDR3 consists of 11 residues. The DNA of the CDR3 is TGCAGTGCTCTAGCCAAAAACATTCAGTACTTC. This codes for CSALAKNIQYF.

The chain carries TRBV4-2 and TRBJ2-2; D is unresolved. V lost 1 base and J 5 bases, leaving 8 bases between the germline ends. The germline gives CDR1 LGHNA, CDR2 YNFKEQ. This CDR3 spans 14 amino acids. The DNA of the CDR3 is TGTGCCAGCAGCCAAGGGCGTCAAACCGGGGAGCTGTTTTTT. Translating it yields CASSQGRQTGELFF.

Points on this clonotype: At one end the junction does not follow the germline gene, possibly because of a read error. The chain couples TRBV20-1 to TRBJ2-1; a possible D gene is TRBD1 (6 bases). CDR3 length: 17 amino acids. Germline V gene data show CDR1 as DFQATT and CDR2 as SNEGSKA (reference sequence). The CDR3 spells CCARDLNRDESYNEQFF. CDR3 bases: TGCTGTGCTAGAGATCTCAACAGGGATGAGTCCTACAATGAGCAGTTCTTC.

This clonotype was observed many times. V gene TRBV19 combines with J gene TRBJ2-2, with 8 bases matching TRBD2. The germline V gene encodes CDR1 LNHDA and CDR2 SQIVND (reference sequence). Unmatched junction bases numbered 5, after V lost 8 bases and J lost 3 bases. The CDR3 is made up of 14 amino acids. The chain's CDR3 is CASQNGGDTGELFF. CDR3 DNA sequence: TGTGCCAGTCAGAACGGGGGGGACACCGGGGAGCTGTTTTTT.

This clonotype was observed a few times. This chain connects TRBV28 to TRBJ2-5, with 11 nucleotides matching TRBD2. Per the germline V gene, CDR1 is MDHEN and CDR2 is SYDVKM. This CDR3 is 17 amino acids long. J was trimmed by 0 bases and V by 5 bases; bases with no gene match: 8. This CDR3 is CASSQTSGGPNQETQYF. The DNA for the CDR3 is TGTGCCAGCAGTCAAACTAGCGGGGGACCTAACCAAGAGACCCAGTACTTC.

This clonotype was seen a handful of times. J is TRBJ2-7 and V is TRBV10-3; 9 nucleotides line up with TRBD2. Trimming took 3 bases from V and 6 from J; bases not matched to a gene: 6. Germline CDR1 and CDR2: ENHRY and SYGVKD. The CDR3 totals 14 residues. The CDR3 protein is CAISDGAGGFEQYF. The CDR3 nucleotides are TGTGCCATCAGTGACGGAGCGGGAGGTTTCGAGCAGTACTTC.

In its sample, this clonotype was seen a few times. The chain combines TRBV5-1 with TRBJ1-1; 8 nucleotides line up with TRBD1. V was clipped by 4 bases and J by 4 bases; unmatched bases: 9. The CDR3 spans 15 residues. Germline V gene lookup returns CDR1 SGHRS and CDR2 YFSETQ. The CDR3 nucleotides read TGCGCCAGCAGCCTTAGGACAGGGATGATCACTGAAGCTTTCTTT. Protein sequence: CASSLRTGMITEAFF.

This chain uses TRBV7-6 with TRBJ2-7; TRBD2 matches at 7 bases. V dropped 5 bases and J dropped 5; count of bases not matched to a gene: 6. Per the germline V gene, CDR1 is SGHVS and CDR2 is FNYEAQ. The CDR3 is made up of 13 amino acids. The CDR3 bases are TGTGCCAGCAGCGGGGGGGGTTCCGACGAGCAGTACTTC. As protein: CASSGGGSDEQYF.

This chain uses TRBV20-1 with TRBJ2-3, with 8 nucleotides matching TRBD2. This CDR3 is 17 amino acids long. The trim removed 1 base at V and 2 bases at J, leaving 11 bases unmatched. Germline CDR1 and CDR2: DFQATT and SNEGSKA (reference sequence). The CDR3 coding sequence is TGCAGTGCTAGAGCCCCGAGCGGGAGCCCTAACACAGATACGCAGTATTTT. Protein sequence: CSARAPSGSPNTDTQYF.